What follows describes a single TCR beta chain. The source of the sample is a study of OX40 agonist ivuxolimab in advanced cancers. Data came from immunoSEQ multiplex PCR; TCRdb stores just in-frame clones and leaves some out. The sample carries fewer than 70,000 clones, 65% to 90% recorded once. The CDR3 extends over 14 amino acids. V was clipped by 6 bases and J by 1 base, with 12 bases between them. CDR1 is MDHEN and CDR2 is SYDVKM in the germline V gene. The chain couples TRBV28 to TRBJ1-1; D is ambiguous. This clonotype was sampled from an adult with an advanced solid tumor such as melanoma, head and neck, liver or kidney cancer. The sequencing here drew on CD4+ or CD8+ T cells sorted from blood, taken in a trial of the OX40 agonist ivuxolimab. In nucleotides, the CDR3 is TGTGCCAGCAGGGTGGGCAGCCCGAACACTGAAGCTTTCTTT. It is translated as CASRVGSPNTEAFF.